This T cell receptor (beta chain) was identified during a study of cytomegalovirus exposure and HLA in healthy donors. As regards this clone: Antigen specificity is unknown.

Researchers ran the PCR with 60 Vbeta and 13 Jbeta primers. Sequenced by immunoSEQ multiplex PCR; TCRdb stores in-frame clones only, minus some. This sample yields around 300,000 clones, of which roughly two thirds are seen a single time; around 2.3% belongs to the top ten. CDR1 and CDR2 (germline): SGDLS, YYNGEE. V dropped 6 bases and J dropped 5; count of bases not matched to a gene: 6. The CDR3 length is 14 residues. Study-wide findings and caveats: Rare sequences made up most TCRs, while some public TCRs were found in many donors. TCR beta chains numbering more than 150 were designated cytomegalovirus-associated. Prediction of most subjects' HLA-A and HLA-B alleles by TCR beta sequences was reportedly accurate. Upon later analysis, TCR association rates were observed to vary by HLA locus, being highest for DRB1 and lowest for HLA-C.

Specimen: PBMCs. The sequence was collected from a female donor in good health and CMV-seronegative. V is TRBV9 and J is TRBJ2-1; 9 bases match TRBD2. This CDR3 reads CASTRTSVNNEQFF. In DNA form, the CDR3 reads TGTGCCAGCACTCGGACTAGCGTAAACAATGAGCAGTTCTTC.